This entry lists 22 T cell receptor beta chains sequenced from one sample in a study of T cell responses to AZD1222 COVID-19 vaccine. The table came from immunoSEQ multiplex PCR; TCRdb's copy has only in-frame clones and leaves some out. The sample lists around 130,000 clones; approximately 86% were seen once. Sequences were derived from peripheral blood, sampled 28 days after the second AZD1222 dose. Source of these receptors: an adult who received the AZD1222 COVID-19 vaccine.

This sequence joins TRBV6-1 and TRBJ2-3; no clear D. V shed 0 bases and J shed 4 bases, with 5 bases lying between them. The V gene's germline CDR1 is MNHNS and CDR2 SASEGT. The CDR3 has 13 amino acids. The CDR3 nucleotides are TGTGCCAGCAGTGAAGCTGGGGCAGATACGCAGTATTTT. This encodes CASSEAGADTQYF.

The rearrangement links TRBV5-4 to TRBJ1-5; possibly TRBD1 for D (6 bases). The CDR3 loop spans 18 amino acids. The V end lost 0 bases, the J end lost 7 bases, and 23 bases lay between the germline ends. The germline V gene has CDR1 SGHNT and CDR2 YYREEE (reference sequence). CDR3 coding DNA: TGTGCCAGCAGCTTGGAACACATCACAGGGACTTTATTACAGCCCCAGCATTTT. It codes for CASSLEHITGTLLQPQHF.

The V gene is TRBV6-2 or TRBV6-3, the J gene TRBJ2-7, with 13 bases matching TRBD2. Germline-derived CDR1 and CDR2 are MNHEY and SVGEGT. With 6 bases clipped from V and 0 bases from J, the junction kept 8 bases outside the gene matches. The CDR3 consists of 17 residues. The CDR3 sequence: CASSLGTSGASSYEQYF. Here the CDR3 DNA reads TGTGCCAGCAGCCTCGGGACTAGCGGGGCTAGCTCCTACGAGCAGTACTTC.

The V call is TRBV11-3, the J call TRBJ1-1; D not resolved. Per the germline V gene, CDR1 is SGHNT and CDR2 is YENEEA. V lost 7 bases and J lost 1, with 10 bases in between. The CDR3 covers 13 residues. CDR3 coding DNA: TGTGCCAGCACCTTTTCGGGGAACACTGAAGCTTTCTTT. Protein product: CASTFSGNTEAFF.

The CDR3 region is CASSPEIGLGYGYTF. The CDR3 region has the DNA TGTGCCAGCAGCCCCGAGATAGGGTTAGGCTATGGCTACACCTTC. The V call is TRBV7-2, the J call TRBJ1-2; D is unresolved. Germline V gives CDR1 SGHTA, CDR2 FQGNSA. Between the trimmed V and J ends, which lost 5 bases and 4 bases, there was a span of 17 bases. The CDR3 spans 15 residues.

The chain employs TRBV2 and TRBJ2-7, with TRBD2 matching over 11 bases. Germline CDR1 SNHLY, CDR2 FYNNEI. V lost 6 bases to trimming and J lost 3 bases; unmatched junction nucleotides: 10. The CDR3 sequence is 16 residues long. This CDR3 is CASRSLPGLAVYEQYF. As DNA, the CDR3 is TGTGCCAGCAGATCACTACCGGGACTAGCGGTCTACGAGCAGTACTTC.

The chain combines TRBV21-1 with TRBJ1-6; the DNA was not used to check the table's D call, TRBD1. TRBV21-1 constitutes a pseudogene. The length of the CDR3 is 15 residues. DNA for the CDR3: TGTGCCAGCAGCGAAGACAGGGGAGGCAATTCACCCCTCCACTTT. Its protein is CASSEDRGGNSPLHF.

The CDR3 nucleotides read TGTGCCAGCAGTTACTCTCTTGGCCGGACCAAAAACATTCAGTACTTC. It encodes CASSYSLGRTKNIQYF. The chain combines TRBV6-6 with TRBJ2-4; no clear D. CDR3 length equals 16 residues. V lost 0 bases to trimming and J lost 2 bases, with 11 bases between them. Germline values: CDR1 MNHNY, CDR2 SVGAGI (reference sequence).

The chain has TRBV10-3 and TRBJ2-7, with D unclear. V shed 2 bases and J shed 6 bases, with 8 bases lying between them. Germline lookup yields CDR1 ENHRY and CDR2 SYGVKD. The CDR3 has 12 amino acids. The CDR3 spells CAISEVAGEQYF. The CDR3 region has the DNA TGTGCCATCAGTGAGGTAGCAGGCGAGCAGTACTTC.

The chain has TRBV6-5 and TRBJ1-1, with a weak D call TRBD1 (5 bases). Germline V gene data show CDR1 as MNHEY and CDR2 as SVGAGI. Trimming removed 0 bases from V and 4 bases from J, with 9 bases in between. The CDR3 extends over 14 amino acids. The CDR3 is CASSYSRGTTEAFF. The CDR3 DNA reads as TGTGCCAGCAGTTACTCTCGAGGGACCACTGAAGCTTTCTTT.

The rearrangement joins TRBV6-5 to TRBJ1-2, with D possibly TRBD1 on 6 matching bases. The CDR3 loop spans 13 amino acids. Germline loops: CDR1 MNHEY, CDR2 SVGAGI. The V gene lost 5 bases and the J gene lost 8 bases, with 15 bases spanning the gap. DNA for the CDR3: TGTGCCAGCAGTCAACAGGGCCTCGGGGGCTACACCTTC. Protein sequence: CASSQQGLGGYTF.

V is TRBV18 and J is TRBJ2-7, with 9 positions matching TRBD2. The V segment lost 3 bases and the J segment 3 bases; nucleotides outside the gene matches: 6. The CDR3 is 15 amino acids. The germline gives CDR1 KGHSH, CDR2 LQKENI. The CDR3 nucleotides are TGTGCCAGCTCACCGGGACTAGCCTCTTTCTACGAGCAGTACTTC. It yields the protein CASSPGLASFYEQYF.

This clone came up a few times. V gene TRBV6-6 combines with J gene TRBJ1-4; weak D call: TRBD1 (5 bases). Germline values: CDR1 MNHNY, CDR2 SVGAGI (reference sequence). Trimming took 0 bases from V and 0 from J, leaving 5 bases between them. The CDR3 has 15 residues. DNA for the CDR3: TGTGCCAGCAGTTACTCAGGGGCAACTAATGAAAAACTGTTTTTT. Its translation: CASSYSGATNEKLFF.

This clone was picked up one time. CDR3 loop: CASSSQRGLMSNQPQHF. The CDR3 region has the DNA TGTGCCAGCAGCTCTCAGAGGGGGCTTATGAGCAATCAGCCCCAGCATTTT. This chain joins TRBV7-8 and TRBJ1-5; the match to TRBD1 covers 7 bases. Germline assignment: CDR1 SGHVS and CDR2 FQNEAQ. This CDR3 contains 17 residues. V shed 4 bases and J 1 base; nucleotides not matched to a gene: 10.

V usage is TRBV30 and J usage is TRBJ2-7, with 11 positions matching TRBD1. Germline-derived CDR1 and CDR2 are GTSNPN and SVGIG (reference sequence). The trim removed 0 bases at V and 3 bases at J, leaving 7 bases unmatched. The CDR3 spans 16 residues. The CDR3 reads CAWSVLGTGGNYEQYF. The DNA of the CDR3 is TGTGCCTGGAGTGTACTGGGGACAGGGGGGAACTACGAGCAGTACTTC. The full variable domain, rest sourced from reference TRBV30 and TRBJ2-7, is SQTIHQWPATLVQPVGSPLSLECTVEGTSNPNLYWYRQAAGRGLQLLFYSVGIGQISSEVPQNLSASRPQDRQFILSSKKLLLSDSGFYLCAWSVLGTGGNYEQYFGPGTRLTVT.

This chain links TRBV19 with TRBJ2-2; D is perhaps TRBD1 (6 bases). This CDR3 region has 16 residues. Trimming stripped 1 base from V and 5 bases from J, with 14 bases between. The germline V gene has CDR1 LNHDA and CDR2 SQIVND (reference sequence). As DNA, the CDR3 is TGTGCCAGTAGTATAGTCGTGGGGGCAGGAACCGGGGAGCTGTTTTTT. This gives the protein CASSIVVGAGTGELFF.

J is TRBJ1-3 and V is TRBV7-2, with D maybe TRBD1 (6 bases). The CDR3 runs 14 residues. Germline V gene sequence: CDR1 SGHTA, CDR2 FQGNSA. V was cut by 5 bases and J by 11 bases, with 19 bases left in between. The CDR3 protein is CASSHGGAAPPIYF. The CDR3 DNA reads TGTGCCAGCAGCCATGGGGGGGCAGCTCCCCCCATATATTTT.

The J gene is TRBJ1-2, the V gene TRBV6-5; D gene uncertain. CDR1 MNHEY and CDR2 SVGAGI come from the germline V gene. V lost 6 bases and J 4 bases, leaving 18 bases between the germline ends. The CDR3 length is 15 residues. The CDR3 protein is CASSLNPDGIYGYTF. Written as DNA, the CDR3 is TGTGCCAGCAGCCTCAACCCGGACGGAATCTATGGCTACACCTTC.

The CDR3 here is CASSRQGVYNEQFF. In DNA form, the CDR3 reads TGTGCCAGTAGTCGACAGGGGGTCTACAATGAGCAGTTCTTC. The gene calls are TRBV19 and TRBJ2-1; 9 nucleotides line up with TRBD1. Per germline, CDR1 LNHDA and CDR2 SQIVND (reference sequence). Losses at the gene ends were 5 bases for V and 3 bases for J; bases not matched to a gene: 2. This CDR3 has 14 amino acids.

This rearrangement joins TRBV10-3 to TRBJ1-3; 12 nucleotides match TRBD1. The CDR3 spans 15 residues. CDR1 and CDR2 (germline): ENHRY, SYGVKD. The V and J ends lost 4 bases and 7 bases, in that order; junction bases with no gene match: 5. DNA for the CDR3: TGTGCCATCAGTGCGGGGACAGGGGGCGAGAACACCATATATTTT. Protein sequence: CAISAGTGGENTIYF.

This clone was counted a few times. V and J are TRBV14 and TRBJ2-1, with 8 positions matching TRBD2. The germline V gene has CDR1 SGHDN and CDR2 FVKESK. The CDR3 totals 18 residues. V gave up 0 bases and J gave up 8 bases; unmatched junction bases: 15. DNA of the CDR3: TGTGCCAGCAGCCAAGAGGTCCGGGCTAGCGGGTCTAAGCATGAGCAGTTCTTC. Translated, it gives CASSQEVRASGSKHEQFF. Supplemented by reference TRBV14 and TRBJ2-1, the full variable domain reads EAGVTQFPSHSVIEKGQTVTLRCDPISGHDNLYWYRRVMGKEIKFLLHFVKESKQDESGMPNNRFLAERTGGTYSTLKVQPAELEDSGVYFCASSQEVRASGSKHEQFFGPGTRLTVL.

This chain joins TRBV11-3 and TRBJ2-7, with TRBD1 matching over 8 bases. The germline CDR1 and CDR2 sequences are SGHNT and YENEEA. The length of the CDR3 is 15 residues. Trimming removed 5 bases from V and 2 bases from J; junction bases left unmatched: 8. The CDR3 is CASSTRTGLTYEQYF. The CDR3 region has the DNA TGTGCCAGCAGCACCCGGACAGGGTTAACCTACGAGCAGTACTTC.